Presented here are 11 T cell receptor beta chains from one specimen sequenced in a study of blood T cell repertoires in COVID-19. Sequencing was performed with immunoSEQ multiplex PCR; in TCRdb, only in-frame clones are kept and a portion is missing. The sample gives some 6,900 clones, about 85% of which show up once; around a sixth is in the top ten. Material for sequencing was peripheral blood. The receptors originated from a human donor in a cohort sampled during active COVID-19.

Only one count was recorded for this clone. The rearrangement links TRBV2 to TRBJ1-5; 8 bases agree with TRBD1. The CDR3 contains 13 residues. J gave up 7 bases and V 5 bases, and 4 bases lay outside the gene matches. The V gene's germline CDR1 is SNHLY and CDR2 FYNNEI. Written as DNA, the CDR3 is TGTGCCAGCAGTCCGGACAGGGACCAGCCCCAGCATTTT. Its translation is CASSPDRDQPQHF.

V usage is TRBV15 and J usage is TRBJ2-2, with a tentative D call TRBD1 (6 bases). The V gene lost 1 base and the J gene lost 6 bases, with 9 bases spanning the gap. CDR3 length equals 14 residues. Germline V lookup: CDR1 LNHNV, CDR2 YYDKDF (reference sequence). CDR3 nucleotide sequence: TGTGCCACCAGCAGAGTAACAGGGTCCGGGGAGCTGTTTTTT. Translation gives CATSRVTGSGELFF.

This clone was detected a few times. The chain carries TRBV2 and TRBJ1-5; 7 bases are shared with TRBD1. Trimming cost V 7 bases and J 4 bases; bases outside gene matches: 7. This CDR3 is built from 14 residues. CDR1 is SNHLY and CDR2 is FYNNEI in the germline V gene. This CDR3 reads CASKDETGNQPQHF. CDR3 DNA sequence: TGTGCCAGCAAAGACGAGACAGGGAATCAGCCCCAGCATTTT.

The chain couples TRBV5-1 to TRBJ2-5; TRBD2 agrees at 8 bases. The V segment lost 4 bases and the J segment 2 bases; nucleotides outside the gene matches: 4. There are 14 residues in the CDR3. CDR1 SGHRS and CDR2 YFSETQ come from the germline V gene. The DNA for the CDR3 is TGCGCCAGCAGCCCAGTAGCGGGGCAAGAGACCCAGTACTTC. This codes for CASSPVAGQETQYF.

The rearrangement joins TRBV5-1 to TRBJ2-1, with 9 bases that match TRBD2. The CDR3 runs 18 residues. Germline-derived CDR1 and CDR2 are SGHRS and YFSETQ. Trimming at V came to 3 bases and at J to 9 bases, leaving 19 bases not matched to a gene. The CDR3 loop is CASSWEPVGVAGEGEQFF. In DNA form, the CDR3 reads TGCGCCAGCAGCTGGGAACCTGTGGGGGTAGCGGGGGAAGGTGAGCAGTTCTTC.

The gene calls are TRBV4-1 and TRBJ2-1; 9 bases are a match to TRBD2. This CDR3 is built from 16 residues. CDR1 MGHRA and CDR2 YSYEKL come from the germline V gene. V lost 5 bases, J lost 7 bases, and 12 bases stayed unmatched. Here the CDR3 DNA reads TGCGCCAGCAGCTCGATGCGGGAGGGCCTAAGGAATGAGCAGTTCTTC. This translates into CASSSMREGLRNEQFF.

The gene calls are TRBV2 and TRBJ1-1, with TRBD1 identical over 7 bases. The V and J ends lost 10 bases and 2 bases, in that order; junction bases with no gene match: 7. Germline V gene data show CDR1 as SNHLY and CDR2 as FYNNEI. CDR3 length: 13 residues. DNA of the CDR3: TGTGCCACCTCACGGGACAGCAACACTGAAGCTTTCTTT. Translated: CATSRDSNTEAFF.

The chain combines TRBV6-4 with TRBJ2-1; 9 bases line up with TRBD2. The germline V gene encodes CDR1 MRHNA and CDR2 SNTAGT. The length of the CDR3 is 15 residues. With V trimmed by 6 bases and J by 6 bases, 9 bases remained unmatched. The CDR3 nucleotides are TGTGCCAGCAGCTTAGCGGGAGAGGGGAGCAATGAGCAGTTCTTC. Its translation is CASSLAGEGSNEQFF.

This chain uses TRBV28 with TRBJ2-4; tentative D call: TRBD1 (6 bases). The CDR3 runs to 14 residues. V was pared by 6 bases and J by 0 bases, with 9 bases between. Per the germline V gene, CDR1 is MDHEN and CDR2 is SYDVKM. In nucleotides, the CDR3 is TGTGCCAGCAGCATACAGGGAGCCAAAAACATTCAGTACTTC. Translated: CASSIQGAKNIQYF.

The chain has TRBV13 and TRBJ2-5, with 8 nucleotides matching TRBD1. Germline V gene lookup returns CDR1 PRHDT and CDR2 FYEKMQ (reference sequence). Trimming at V came to 5 bases and at J to 2 bases, leaving 1 base not matched to a gene. This CDR3 contains 13 residues. CDR3 residues: CASSDRGQETQYF. CDR3 bases: TGTGCCAGCAGCGACAGGGGTCAAGAGACCCAGTACTTC.

The chain couples TRBV19 to TRBJ1-2, with D possibly matching TRBD1 (6 bases). Germline V CDR1 and CDR2: LNHDA, SQIVND (reference sequence). The CDR3 extends over 13 amino acids. The ends were cut back, 8 bases at V and 6 bases at J, with 16 bases in the middle. CDR3 in amino acids: CASPPPGEDGYTF. Here the CDR3 DNA reads TGTGCCAGTCCCCCCCCAGGGGAAGATGGCTACACCTTC.